This TCR beta chain emerged from a study of identical twins. General observations from the study: Shared out-of-frame alpha sequences (those common to twins) showed excess low generation probability. Invariant T cells like MAIT and iNKT could partly confound the zero-insertion analyses. Whereas memory repertoires showed no such difference, abundant cord blood beta clonotypes carried fewer insertions.

As concerns this clonotype: Its cognate antigen is unknown.

Through template switching, a universal primer site was introduced, and the cDNA contained unique molecular identifiers. One entry per CDR3 protein, called by TCRdb with MiXCR from the 5' RACE reads. The sample includes about 340,000 distinct CDR3 sequences, roughly 9% of them seen just once. The V segment lost 4 bases and the J segment 3 bases; nucleotides outside the gene matches: 9. The CDR3 totals 15 residues. The chain couples TRBV12-3 or TRBV12-4 to TRBJ2-7, with 7 bases that match TRBD2. The sample consisted of naive T cells sorted from blood. The source of this sequence is a woman aged 45 to 65 in good health. CDR3 DNA sequence: TGTGCCAGCAGTTCCCGCAACGGCGGGAGCTACGAGCAGTACTTC. This codes for CASSSRNGGSYEQYF.